Presented here are 8 T cell receptor beta chains from one specimen sequenced in a study of CD8+CD57+ T cells in acquired aplastic anemia. Genomic DNA provided the template from which TCR beta VDJ and CDR3 profiles were obtained. TCRdb reanalysed the reads using MiXCR and keeps one entry per CDR3 protein. This sample has about 270,000 distinct CDR3 sequences; roughly three fifths occur once, and the top ten carry 8%. The sample taken for sequencing was sorted CD4+, CD8+, or CD8+CD57+ T cells (not recorded which) from PBMCs. Source of these receptors: a human donor with severe aplastic anemia or a healthy control (not recorded which).

This clonotype was observed at least ten times. This chain uses TRBV7-8 with TRBJ1-2; the D gene is possibly TRBD1 (6 bases). The CDR3 spans 15 residues. CDR1 SGHVS and CDR2 FQNEAQ come from the germline V gene. V was pared by 3 bases and J by 3 bases, with 14 bases between. CDR3 residues: CASSFGQRQDYGYTF. The DNA for the CDR3 is TGTGCCAGCAGCTTCGGACAGCGTCAAGACTATGGCTACACCTTC. Looking up the rest from reference TRBV7-8 and TRBJ1-2 gives the full variable domain: GAGVSQSPRYKVAKRGQDVALRCDPISGHVSLFWYQQALGQGPEFLTYFQNEAQLDKSGLPSDRFFAERPEGSVSTLKIQRTQQEDSAVYLCASSFGQRQDYGYTFGSGTRLTVV.

This clonotype was counted many times. V usage is TRBV7-9 and J usage is TRBJ2-2, with TRBD1 as a possible D gene (5 bases). The germline V and J ends were trimmed by 10 bases and 6 bases, with 18 bases remaining between them. In germline, CDR1 is SEHNR, CDR2 FQNEAQ (reference sequence). This CDR3 comprises 14 residues. Written as DNA, the CDR3 is TGTGCCACCAAGGATAAGGGGAAGGCCGGGGAGCTGTTTTTT. It yields the protein CATKDKGKAGELFF. Full variable domain (outside the CDR3, taken from reference TRBV7-9 and TRBJ2-2): DTGVSQNPRHKITKRGQNVTFRCDPISEHNRLYWYRQTLGQGPEFLTYFQNEAQLEKSRLLSDRFSAERPKGSFSTLEIQRTEQGDSAMYLCATKDKGKAGELFFGEGSRLTVL.

This clonotype showed up just once. This chain joins TRBV15 and TRBJ2-3; D may be TRBD1 or TRBD2 (6 bases each). Trimming removed 0 bases at V and 4 bases at J, with 14 bases between. CDR3 length equals 16 residues. From germline, CDR1 is LNHNV and CDR2 YYDKDF (reference sequence). The CDR3 nucleotides read TGTGCCACCAGCAGAGATTTCCGGGGGCGCGCAGATACGCAGTATTTT. It translates to CATSRDFRGRADTQYF.

This clonotype appeared a few times. The J gene is TRBJ1-6, the V gene TRBV27; no firm D call. The CDR3 is made up of 13 amino acids. Looked up from germline, CDR1 is MNHEY and CDR2 is SMNVEV (reference sequence). The ends were cut back, 5 bases at V and 15 bases at J, with 17 bases in the middle. CDR3 nucleotide sequence: TGTGCCAGCAGTCCGCTTTTTGAGTTGCTCCTCCACTTT. Its protein product is CASSPLFELLLHF.

V and J are TRBV2 and TRBJ1-5; D perhaps matches TRBD1 (6 bases). The CDR3 spans 14 residues. Trimming stripped 6 bases from V and 3 bases from J, with 12 bases between. Germline V gene sequence: CDR1 SNHLY, CDR2 FYNNEI. CDR3 sequence (DNA): TGTGCCAGCAGAAGAAGGGGGGTCAATCAGCCCCAGCATTTT. Protein product: CASRRRGVNQPQHF.

This chain links TRBV9 with TRBJ2-1, with 11 bases aligning to TRBD2. The CDR3 loop spans 15 amino acids. V was clipped by 4 bases and J by 5 bases; unmatched bases: 5. Germline V gene lookup returns CDR1 SGDLS and CDR2 YYNGEE. The CDR3 DNA sequence: TGTGCCAGCAGCATCGGGACTAGCGGAAACAATGAGCAGTTCTTC. This codes for CASSIGTSGNNEQFF.

The V and J genes are TRBV19 and TRBJ1-5; no firm D call. CDR3 length equals 14 residues. Trimming removed 3 bases from V and 0 bases from J, with 6 bases in between. Looked up from germline, CDR1 is LNHDA and CDR2 is SQIVND (reference sequence). In DNA, the CDR3 is TGTGCCAGTAGTATGGGAGCTAGCAATCAGCCCCAGCATTTT. As protein: CASSMGASNQPQHF. The full variable domain, in which reference TRBV19 and TRBJ1-5 provide the parts outside the CDR3, is DGGITQSPKYLFRKEGQNVTLSCEQNLNHDAMYWYRQDPGQGLRLIYYSQIVNDFQKGDIAEGYSVSREKKESFPLTVTSAQKNPTAFYLCASSMGASNQPQHFGDGTRLSIL.

The V gene is TRBV9, the J gene TRBJ2-1; 12 nucleotides agree with TRBD2. The germline V gene has CDR1 SGDLS and CDR2 YYNGEE. J was trimmed by 5 bases and V by 4 bases; bases with no gene match: 7. The CDR3 runs 16 residues. The CDR3: CASSTRTSGVNNEQFF. The CDR3 DNA reads TGTGCCAGCAGCACGCGGACTAGCGGGGTAAACAATGAGCAGTTCTTC.